The present TCR beta chain was sequenced within a study of T-cell reconstitution after alpha-beta-depleted transplantation in children. Study outcomes and limitations: T-cell numbers and diversity one year post-transplant derived largely from freshly generated T cells. Several hundred expanded graft clones reportedly gave rise to the alpha-beta T cells present about two months after transplant. At day 60, the high TCRbeta diversity found in some patients originated from recipient T cells and thymic progenitors that had survived.

CDR3 length: 12 amino acids. V gave up 7 bases and J gave up 7 bases, with 12 bases separating them. This clonotype showed up many times. Its antigen is unidentified. A TCRbeta library incorporating unique molecular identifiers was prepared. Each CDR3 protein is one row after TCRdb ran MiXCR on the PCR reads. In the table there are some 300,000 distinct CDR3 sequences, over 7.5% of which are singletons. Material: peripheral blood, obtained 360 days after TCRalphabeta/CD19-depleted stem cell transplant. The chain employs TRBV12-3 or TRBV12-4 and TRBJ2-3, with D unclear. This receptor was taken from a female patient younger than 10 who had a stem cell transplant for Fanconi anemia, so the T cells may come from the graft donor. CDR3 sequence (DNA): TGTGCCAGCACCCCTCCGGACCATACGCAGTATTTT. The encoded protein is CASTPPDHTQYF.